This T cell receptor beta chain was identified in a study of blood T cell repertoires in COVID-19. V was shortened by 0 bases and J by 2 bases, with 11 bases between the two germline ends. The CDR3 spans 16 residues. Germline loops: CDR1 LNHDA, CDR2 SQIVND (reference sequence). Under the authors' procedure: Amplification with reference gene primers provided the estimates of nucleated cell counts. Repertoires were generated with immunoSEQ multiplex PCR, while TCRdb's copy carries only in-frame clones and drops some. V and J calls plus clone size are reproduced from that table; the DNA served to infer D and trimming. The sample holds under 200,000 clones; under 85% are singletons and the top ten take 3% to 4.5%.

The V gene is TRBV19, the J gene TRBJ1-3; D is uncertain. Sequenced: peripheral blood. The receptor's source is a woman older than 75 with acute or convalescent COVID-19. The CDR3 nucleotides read TGTGCCAGTAGTATAGAAGGACTTTCCGCTGGAAACACCATATATTTT. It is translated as CASSIEGLSAGNTIYF.